Below are 28 T cell receptor beta chains sequenced from a single sample in a study of control samples from healthy donors and cancer patients. The method was immunoSEQ multiplex PCR; TCRdb's version includes in-frame clones alone and lacks a portion of them. The sample includes roughly 95,000 clones, approximately 93% of them seen just once. The sequenced sample was blood. The receptors stem from a woman aged 30 to 39 in good health.

V usage is TRBV28 and J usage is TRBJ2-7, with D possibly matching TRBD2 (5 bases). The CDR3 length is 11 residues. V lost 3 bases and J 10 bases, leaving 10 bases between the germline ends. Germline CDR1 reads MDHEN; CDR2 reads SYDVKM. The CDR3 bases are TGTGCCAGCAGTTTTGGAGCGGTTCAGTACTTC. Amino acid sequence: CASSFGAVQYF. Full variable domain (remainder filled in from reference TRBV28 and TRBJ2-7): DVKVTQSSRYLVKRTGEKVFLECVQDMDHENMFWYRQDPGLGLRLIYFSYDVKMKEKGDIPEGYSVSREKKERFSLILESASTNQTSMYLCASSFGAVQYFGPGTRLTVT.

This clone was detected once. This rearrangement joins TRBV12-3 or TRBV12-4 to TRBJ1-5; D not certain. This CDR3 contains 12 residues. Between the trimmed V and J ends, which lost 2 bases and 6 bases, there was a span of 5 bases. The chain's CDR3 is CASSLHSQPQHF. CDR3 nucleotides: TGTGCCAGCAGTTTACACAGTCAGCCCCAGCATTTT.

The chain couples TRBV5-1 to TRBJ2-3, with D hard to call. The length of the CDR3 is 14 residues. Trimming pared 0 bases from V and 1 base from J, leaving 6 bases between. CDR1 is SGHRS and CDR2 is YFSETQ in the germline V gene. CDR3: CASSLGGRTDTQYF. The DNA for the CDR3 is TGCGCCAGCAGCTTGGGAGGTCGCACAGATACGCAGTATTTT.

This sequence joins TRBV6-6 and TRBJ2-7; TRBD1 aligns across 7 bases. J gave up 2 bases and V 6 bases, and 10 bases lay outside the gene matches. The CDR3 runs to 15 residues. The germline V gene has CDR1 MNHNY and CDR2 SVGAGI (reference sequence). The CDR3 DNA sequence: TGTGCCAGCAGACGACAGGGCGATAGGACCTACGAGCAGTACTTC. It encodes CASRRQGDRTYEQYF.

J is TRBJ1-1 and V is TRBV6-5, with D possibly being TRBD1 (5 bases). The germline gives CDR1 MNHEY, CDR2 SVGAGI. This CDR3 is 15 amino acids long. Trimming removed 0 bases from V and 3 bases from J, with 11 bases in between. In DNA form, the CDR3 reads TGTGCCAGCAGTTACTCAAGGGGCAGGCACACTGAAGCTTTCTTT. Its translation is CASSYSRGRHTEAFF.

The J gene is TRBJ2-1, the V gene TRBV21-1; no check of the table's D call, TRBD2, against the DNA was made. TRBV21-1 is termed a pseudogene. The CDR3 totals 15 residues. The CDR3 loop reads CASSNRLAEYNEQFF. The CDR3 coding sequence is TGTGCCAGCAGCAACCGACTAGCGGAGTACAATGAGCAGTTCTTC.

The CDR3 DNA reads TGTGCCTCCAGCAGACAGGGGGCGGACATTCAGTACTTC. Its protein product is CASSRQGADIQYF. The chain links TRBV3-1 (or the pseudogene TRBV3-2) to TRBJ2-4, with 10 bases aligning to TRBD1. CDR3 size: 13 residues. The trim removed 11 bases at V and 8 bases at J, leaving 9 bases unmatched. CDR1 is LGHDT, CDR2 YNNKEL, per germline (reference sequence).

The J gene is TRBJ2-7, the V gene TRBV21-1; whether TRBD2, the table's D call, matches the DNA was not checked. TRBV21-1 is termed a pseudogene. The CDR3 is 16 residues long. The CDR3 loop reads CASSARLAGKAYEQYF. The CDR3 nucleotides read TGTGCCAGCTCCGCCAGACTAGCGGGAAAAGCCTACGAGCAGTACTTC.

The V and J genes are TRBV28 and TRBJ1-2; 11 bases agree with TRBD1. This CDR3 spans 15 amino acids. Per germline, CDR1 MDHEN and CDR2 SYDVKM. CDR3 in DNA: TGTCGGACAGGACAGGGGGCAGGCAGTGACTATGGCTACACCTTC. This translates into CRTGQGAGSDYGYTF.

The chain's CDR3 is CASSLQGRGAGELFF. Here the CDR3 DNA reads TGTGCCAGCAGCCTACAGGGCCGGGGGGCCGGGGAGCTGTTTTTT. The rearrangement links TRBV5-4 to TRBJ2-2, with D possibly matching TRBD2 (7 bases). The CDR3 has 15 amino acids. Germline CDR1 and CDR2: SGHNT and YYREEE (reference sequence). The V and J ends lost 4 bases and 6 bases respectively, with 16 bases between them.

The chain couples TRBV6-6 to TRBJ2-3; D gene ambiguous. This CDR3 contains 16 residues. Trimming left V 0 bases short and J 6 bases short, with 16 bases between. Germline V CDR1 and CDR2: MNHNY, SVGAGI (reference sequence). The CDR3 is CASSYSILSLSDTQYF. CDR3 in DNA: TGTGCCAGCAGTTACTCGATTTTATCACTATCGGATACGCAGTATTTT.

The chain couples TRBV6-2 or TRBV6-3 to TRBJ2-1; a possible D gene is TRBD2 (5 bases). V was pared by 2 bases and J by 0 bases, with 5 bases between. This CDR3 has 14 amino acids. Germline V lookup: CDR1 MNHEY, CDR2 SVGEGT. The CDR3 DNA reads TGTGCCAGCAGTTACGGACTCTCCTACAATGAGCAGTTCTTC. This sequence encodes CASSYGLSYNEQFF.

The chain links TRBV28 to TRBJ1-6, with TRBD1 identical over 7 bases. The J segment lost 7 bases and the V segment lost 10 bases, leaving 7 bases of the junction unmatched. The germline gives CDR1 MDHEN, CDR2 SYDVKM. The CDR3 contains 13 residues. CDR3 sequence: CATLGQTNSPLHF. In nucleotides, the CDR3 is TGTGCCACCTTGGGACAGACAAATTCACCCCTCCACTTT.

This chain connects TRBV14 to TRBJ1-1; D is unclear. V was trimmed by 0 bases and J by 11 bases, leaving 7 bases between them. The CDR3 totals 11 residues. Germline loops: CDR1 SGHDN, CDR2 FVKESK. The CDR3 loop reads CASSQDLGAFF. CDR3 DNA sequence: TGTGCCAGCAGCCAAGATCTTGGGGCTTTCTTT.

In regard to this clone: At one end the junction does not follow the germline gene, possibly because of a read error. This chain uses TRBV15 with TRBJ1-3; 7 bases fit TRBD1. Germline V gene lookup returns CDR1 LNHNV and CDR2 YYDKDF (reference sequence). The CDR3 contains 11 residues. In DNA, the CDR3 is TGTGCCACCAGCAGAACAGGGGTCGTAAGTTTT. Translated, it gives CATSRTGVVSF. The complete variable domain, with remaining parts taken from reference TRBV15 and TRBJ1-3, reads DAMVIQNPRYQVTQFGKPVTLSCSQTLNHNVMYWYQQKSSQAPKLLFHYYDKDFNNEADTPDNFQSRRPNTSFCFLDIRSPGLGDTAMYLCATSRTGVVSFGEGSWLTVV.

The V and J genes are TRBV4-1 and TRBJ1-1; TRBD1 might be the D (5 bases). The CDR3 loop spans 15 amino acids. Germline V gene sequence: CDR1 MGHRA, CDR2 YSYEKL. V gave up 1 base and J gave up 7 bases, with 16 bases separating them. DNA of the CDR3: TGCGCCAGCAGCCAAGTGGAAGTGGGGGTGGGTGAAGCTTTCTTT. Its translation is CASSQVEVGVGEAFF.

Notes on this clone: Other DNA sequences of this sample code for an identical CDR3. The rearrangement uses TRBV19 and TRBJ1-5; TRBD1 aligns across 8 bases. Trimming removed 1 base from V and 7 bases from J; junction bases left unmatched: 3. CDR3 length equals 14 residues. The germline gives CDR1 LNHDA, CDR2 SQIVND (reference sequence). CDR3 in amino acids: CASSIGAGGQPQHF. Here the CDR3 DNA reads TGTGCCAGTAGTATAGGGGCAGGGGGCCAGCCCCAGCATTTT.

This rearrangement joins TRBV9 to TRBJ1-1, with D possibly TRBD1 on 6 matching bases. Germline lookup yields CDR1 SGDLS and CDR2 YYNGEE. The CDR3 is 15 residues long. The germline V and J ends were trimmed by 3 bases and 2 bases, with 14 bases remaining between them. CDR3 sequence reads: CASSDRRGANTEAFF. CDR3 DNA sequence: TGTGCCAGCAGCGACCGACGGGGGGCAAACACTGAAGCTTTCTTT.

This clone came up once. This chain joins TRBV18 and TRBJ2-2; 7 bases map to TRBD1. Unmatched junction bases numbered 6, after V lost 4 bases and J lost 4 bases. Germline V gene lookup returns CDR1 KGHSH and CDR2 LQKENI. This CDR3 is built from 15 residues. The CDR3 protein is CASSLRQGGTGELFF. In DNA form, the CDR3 reads TGTGCCAGCTCACTCAGACAGGGCGGCACCGGGGAGCTGTTTTTT.

V usage is TRBV15 and J usage is TRBJ1-1; D is unclear. The germline V gene has CDR1 LNHNV and CDR2 YYDKDF (reference sequence). V dropped 0 bases and J dropped 0 bases, with 2 bases sitting between them. This CDR3 has 13 residues. CDR3 DNA sequence: TGTGCCACCAGCAGAGAATTGAACACTGAAGCTTTCTTT. The encoded protein is CATSRELNTEAFF.

This chain joins TRBV15 and TRBJ1-2; 7 bases are shared with TRBD1. The CDR3 length is 14 residues. Per the germline V gene, CDR1 is LNHNV and CDR2 is YYDKDF (reference sequence). V lost 1 base to trimming and J lost 5 bases; unmatched junction nucleotides: 4. The CDR3: CATSRGTGPYGYTF. The CDR3 nucleotides are TGTGCCACCAGCAGAGGGACAGGTCCTTATGGCTACACCTTC.

This clone was picked up one time. As DNA, the CDR3 is TGTGCCAGCAGTTTATCGGGGAGCCCTAGCAATCAGCCCCAGCATTTT. Protein sequence: CASSLSGSPSNQPQHF. The chain has TRBV27 and TRBJ1-5, with D uncertain. The length of the CDR3 is 16 residues. V shed 0 bases and J shed 0 bases, with 9 bases lying between them. CDR1 and CDR2 (germline): MNHEY, SMNVEV (reference sequence).

The V call is TRBV4-1, the J call TRBJ1-1; no definite D call. CDR3 length: 12 residues. V dropped 4 bases and J dropped 7 bases, with 10 bases sitting between them. CDR1 is MGHRA and CDR2 is YSYEKL in the germline V gene. The DNA for the CDR3 is TGCGCCAGCAGCCTAGCCTGGGGTGAAGCTTTCTTT. Amino acids: CASSLAWGEAFF.

The V and J genes are TRBV5-1 and TRBJ2-1; D unclear. The CDR3 sequence is 16 residues long. Trimming removed 0 bases from V and 0 bases from J, with 10 bases in between. Per germline, CDR1 SGHRS and CDR2 YFSETQ. The CDR3 sequence: CASSLGPVSSYNEQFF. The CDR3 DNA follows: TGCGCCAGCAGCTTGGGTCCTGTGAGCTCCTACAATGAGCAGTTCTTC.

The rearrangement links TRBV3-1 (or the pseudogene TRBV3-2) to TRBJ2-1; no definite D call. This CDR3 contains 15 residues. Germline CDR1 and CDR2: LGHDT and YNNKEL (reference sequence). Trimming stripped 0 bases from V and 3 bases from J, with 9 bases between. CDR3 bases: TGTGCCAGCAGCCAAGAACCCATGGGCTACAATGAGCAGTTCTTC. It is translated as CASSQEPMGYNEQFF.

This chain links TRBV7-9 with TRBJ1-4, with a weak D call TRBD1 (5 bases). Germline V lookup: CDR1 SEHNR, CDR2 FQNEAQ (reference sequence). Trimming took off 7 bases at V and 5 bases at J, with 23 bases between the two ends. This CDR3 contains 17 residues. The CDR3 here is CASTLYRSEGRNEKLFF. CDR3 coding DNA: TGTGCCAGCACCCTATACAGGTCGGAGGGGCGAAATGAAAAACTGTTTTTT.

The chain carries TRBV5-1 and TRBJ2-7; 10 nucleotides line up with TRBD1. V shed 4 bases and J 2 bases; nucleotides not matched to a gene: 9. The CDR3 has 16 amino acids. Germline V gives CDR1 SGHRS, CDR2 YFSETQ. The CDR3 sequence: CASSPPFGTGAYEQYF. The CDR3 region has the DNA TGCGCCAGCAGCCCACCTTTCGGGACAGGGGCCTACGAGCAGTACTTC.

The CDR3 reads CASSPSPNTEAFF. CDR3 DNA: TGTGCCAGCTCACCATCCCCGAACACTGAAGCTTTCTTT. The chain uses TRBV18 and TRBJ1-1, with D unclear. Germline CDR1 is KGHSH and CDR2 is LQKENI. The V end was cut by 2 bases, the J end by 1 base, with 5 bases between. The CDR3 runs to 13 residues.